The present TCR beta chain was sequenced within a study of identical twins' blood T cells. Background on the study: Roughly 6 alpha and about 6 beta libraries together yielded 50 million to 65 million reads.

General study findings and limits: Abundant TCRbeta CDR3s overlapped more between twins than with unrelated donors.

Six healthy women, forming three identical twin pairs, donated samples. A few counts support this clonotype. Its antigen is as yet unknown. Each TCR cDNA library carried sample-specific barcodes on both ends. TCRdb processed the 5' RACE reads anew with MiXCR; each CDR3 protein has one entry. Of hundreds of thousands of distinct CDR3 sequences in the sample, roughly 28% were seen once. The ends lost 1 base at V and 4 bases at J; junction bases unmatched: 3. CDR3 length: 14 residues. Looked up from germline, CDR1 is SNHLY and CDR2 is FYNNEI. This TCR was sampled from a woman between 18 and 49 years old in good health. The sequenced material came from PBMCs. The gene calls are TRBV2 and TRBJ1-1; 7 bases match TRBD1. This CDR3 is CASSEEGASTEAFF. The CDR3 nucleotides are TGTGCCAGCAGTGAAGAGGGGGCGAGCACTGAAGCTTTCTTT. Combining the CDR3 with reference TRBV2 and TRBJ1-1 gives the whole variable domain EPEVTQTPSHQVTQMGQEVILRCVPISNHLYFYWYRQILGQKVEFLVSFYNNEISEKSEIFDDQFSVERPDGSNFTLKIRSTKLEDSAMYFCASSEEGASTEAFFGQGTRLTVV.